The 8 T cell receptor beta chains below were found in one sample sequenced in a study of response to subunit inactivated influenza vaccine. Via MiXCR, TCRdb re-called the RT-PCR reads, giving one row per CDR3 protein. Counted here are hundreds of thousands of distinct CDR3 sequences, roughly 18% occurring once; the ten biggest clones make up approximately 10%. Source: PBMCs from blood, taken about 5 days after vaccination. The receptors were gathered from a man in his forties or fifties who received an inactivated influenza vaccine.

This clonotype was seen a few times. J is TRBJ2-3 and V is TRBV5-1; D not certain. Germline CDR1 and CDR2: SGHRS and YFSETQ. The CDR3 is 13 residues long. V lost 5 bases and J 2 bases, leaving 9 bases between the germline ends. The CDR3 DNA sequence: TGCGCCAGCAGAAGCGCACCCACAGATACGCAGTATTTT. Protein sequence: CASRSAPTDTQYF.

The chain employs TRBV30 and TRBJ2-3, with D possibly being TRBD1 or TRBD2 (5 bases each). CDR3 size: 15 residues. CDR1 and CDR2 (germline): GTSNPN, SVGIG (reference sequence). V lost 3 bases and J lost 6, with 19 bases in between. The DNA of the CDR3 is TGTGCCTGGAGAGATCCGGGACCCTGGAAGGATACGCAGTATTTT. Its protein is CAWRDPGPWKDTQYF.

This clonotype was detected only once. The gene calls are TRBV2 and TRBJ2-7; a weak D match, TRBD1 (6 bases). CDR1 and CDR2 (germline): SNHLY, FYNNEI. The CDR3 has 14 residues. V lost 6 bases and J 0 bases, leaving 12 bases between the germline ends. As DNA, the CDR3 is TGTGCCAGCAGACAGGGATGGGTCTCCTACGAGCAGTACTTC. Translated: CASRQGWVSYEQYF.

This clonotype was seen a few times. V is TRBV27 and J is TRBJ1-5, with unresolved D. This CDR3 is built from 15 residues. V was clipped by 5 bases and J by 6 bases, with 17 bases between them. Germline-derived CDR1 and CDR2 are MNHEY and SMNVEV (reference sequence). CDR3 coding DNA: TGTGCCAGCAGTCCCTACGGGGTGGTTGTTCAGCCCCAGCATTTT. The encoded protein is CASSPYGVVVQPQHF.

This clonotype was detected only a few times. J is TRBJ2-1 and V is TRBV6-1; 9 nucleotides agree with TRBD1. This CDR3 spans 15 amino acids. Germline V lookup: CDR1 MNHNS, CDR2 SASEGT. V was clipped by 6 bases and J by 2 bases; unmatched bases: 5. The CDR3: CASSQTGGAYNEQFF. CDR3 bases: TGTGCCAGCAGCCAAACAGGGGGCGCCTACAATGAGCAGTTCTTC.

This clonotype was picked up a small number of times. The J gene is TRBJ2-1, the V gene TRBV15, with TRBD2 matching over 7 bases. Germline-derived CDR1 and CDR2 are LNHNV and YYDKDF (reference sequence). The CDR3 has 14 residues. The V gene end was trimmed by 0 bases and the J gene end by 9 bases; junction bases not matched to a gene: 5. CDR3 region: CATSRDRTGGEQFF. CDR3 DNA sequence: TGTGCCACCAGCAGAGATCGAACGGGAGGTGAGCAGTTCTTC.

There are a few counts of this clonotype. V gene TRBV6-2 or TRBV6-3 combines with J gene TRBJ2-3; 8 nucleotides align to TRBD2. The CDR3 is made up of 19 amino acids. The V gene's germline CDR1 is MNHEY and CDR2 SVGEGT. V trimming: 2 bases; J trimming: 3 bases; junction bases outside the gene matches: 16. The CDR3 sequence is CASSYRVGRAGVETDTQYF. DNA of the CDR3: TGTGCCAGCAGTTACCGCGTTGGGAGAGCGGGAGTTGAGACAGATACGCAGTATTTT.

This clonotype has a count of ten or more. The J gene is TRBJ2-4, the V gene TRBV5-1; no clear D. This CDR3 comprises 16 residues. V was trimmed by 5 bases and J by 1 base, leaving 16 bases between them. CDR1 and CDR2 from the germline V gene are SGHRS and YFSETQ. In DNA, the CDR3 is TGCGCCAGCAGTTTGACCGCAGGAGCGGCCAAAAACATTCAGTACTTC. The encoded protein is CASSLTAGAAKNIQYF.